Sequencing of this T cell receptor beta chain was carried out in a study of blood T cell repertoires in COVID-19. The germline V gene has CDR1 KGHSH and CDR2 LQKENI. The CDR3 sequence is 17 residues long. V shed 3 bases and J 5 bases; nucleotides not matched to a gene: 12. Generated by immunoSEQ multiplex PCR, the TCRdb table keeps only in-frame clones and is missing some. The data hold about 91,000 clones, with approximately 86% observed a single time. Sequencing input: peripheral blood. This receptor was identified in a woman in her 70s with acute or convalescent COVID-19. The genes are TRBV18 and TRBJ2-3; 9 bases line up with TRBD2. CDR3 nucleotides: TGTGCCAGCTCACCGACGAGCGGGGGGCCCACGGGAGATACGCAGTATTTT. It translates to CASSPTSGGPTGDTQYF.